Shown below are 28 T cell receptor beta chains from a single sample sequenced in a study of cytomegalovirus exposure and HLA in healthy donors. 60 Vbeta and 13 Jbeta primers were used in PCR. The data were produced by immunoSEQ multiplex PCR, yet TCRdb's version contains in-frame clones alone and is incomplete. The sample has around 190,000 clones, about 84% seen once. Sequencing was carried out using PBMCs. These receptors all stem from a woman aged 25-40 years in good health and CMV-seropositive.

CDR3 protein: CASSLIAGESGELFF. In DNA, the CDR3 is TGTGCCAGCAGCCTTATAGCGGGAGAATCCGGGGAGCTGTTTTTT. V usage is TRBV7-2 and J usage is TRBJ2-2, with 9 bases matching TRBD2. Unmatched junction bases numbered 7, after V lost 5 bases and J lost 6 bases. The CDR3 loop spans 15 amino acids. Germline values: CDR1 SGHTA, CDR2 FQGNSA.

On this clone: At the DNA level, this CDR3 is encoded by other sequences in the same sample as well. This chain joins TRBV27 and TRBJ2-5; TRBD2 might be the D (5 bases). There are 15 residues in the CDR3. In germline, CDR1 is MNHEY, CDR2 SMNVEV (reference sequence). Trimming cost V 3 bases and J 4 bases, with 15 bases left between them. The CDR3 here is CASSFAGLPAETQYF. The CDR3 bases are TGTGCCAGCAGTTTTGCGGGTCTCCCGGCAGAGACCCAGTACTTC.

This clone was picked up one time. This sequence joins TRBV5-4 and TRBJ1-5; no clear D gene. CDR3 length: 13 amino acids. Trimming shortened V by 3 bases and J by 5 bases, and 9 bases separated the two germline ends. Germline V gene sequence: CDR1 SGHNT, CDR2 YYREEE (reference sequence). The CDR3, as DNA: TGTGCCAGCAGCTCCTCCCCCTATCAGCCCCAGCATTTT. This encodes CASSSSPYQPQHF.

The chain uses TRBV28 and TRBJ1-4, with TRBD1 as a possible D gene (5 bases). Germline V CDR1 and CDR2: MDHEN, SYDVKM. V was trimmed by 8 bases and J by 5 bases, leaving 21 bases between them. The CDR3 covers 16 residues. The CDR3 DNA is TGTGCCAGCCCTACAGGTGCCGCACCTAGGAATGAAAAACTGTTTTTT. Its protein is CASPTGAAPRNEKLFF.

The rearrangement joins TRBV28 to TRBJ2-7; possible D gene TRBD1, 5 bases. Trimming pared 5 bases from V and 7 bases from J, leaving 15 bases between. Germline CDR1 and CDR2: MDHEN and SYDVKM. This CDR3 has 13 residues. The CDR3 reads CASSILDSLEQYF. The CDR3 nucleotides read TGTGCCAGCAGTATCCTCGACAGTTTAGAGCAGTACTTC.

The chain recombines TRBV6-1 with TRBJ2-5, with D hard to call. The germline V gene has CDR1 MNHNS and CDR2 SASEGT. CDR3 length: 12 residues. V was clipped by 1 base and J by 5 bases, with 5 bases between them. The CDR3 loop reads CASSEDRETQYF. Written as DNA, the CDR3 is TGTGCCAGCAGTGAAGACCGGGAGACCCAGTACTTC.

The chain links TRBV30 to TRBJ2-3; TRBD1 might be the D (5 bases). CDR3 size: 14 residues. Per the germline V gene, CDR1 is GTSNPN and CDR2 is SVGIG (reference sequence). V lost 3 bases and J 0 bases, leaving 10 bases between the germline ends. Here the CDR3 reads CAWRKGISTDTQYF. CDR3 sequence (DNA): TGTGCCTGGAGAAAGGGGATAAGCACAGATACGCAGTATTTT. Full variable domain (missing parts from reference TRBV30 and TRBJ2-3): SQTIHQWPATLVQPVGSPLSLECTVEGTSNPNLYWYRQAAGRGLQLLFYSVGIGQISSEVPQNLSASRPQDRQFILSSKKLLLSDSGFYLCAWRKGISTDTQYFGPGTRLTVL.

The chain uses TRBV5-4 and TRBJ2-1; 15 nucleotides align to TRBD2. Germline V CDR1 and CDR2: SGHNT, YYREEE (reference sequence). Losses at the gene ends were 4 bases for V and 7 bases for J; bases not matched to a gene: 6. This CDR3 has 16 residues. The CDR3 DNA is TGTGCCAGCAGCCCAGGACTAGCGGGAGGGCAAAATGAGCAGTTCTTC. It yields the protein CASSPGLAGGQNEQFF.

The V and J genes are TRBV7-2 and TRBJ2-2, with 7 bases matching TRBD1. Germline CDR1 is SGHTA and CDR2 is FQGNSA. This CDR3 is 15 amino acids long. The V and J ends lost 7 bases and 2 bases, in that order; junction bases with no gene match: 7. The CDR3 region is CASTPGTANTGELFF. The CDR3 nucleotides are TGTGCCAGCACGCCTGGGACAGCTAACACCGGGGAGCTGTTTTTT.

The chain employs TRBV7-3 and TRBJ2-1; possibly TRBD2 for D (5 bases). V was pared by 1 base and J by 6 bases, with 16 bases between. This CDR3 is 16 amino acids long. From germline, CDR1 is SGHTA and CDR2 FQGTGA. CDR3 bases: TGTGCCAGCAGCTTAATCGGGGAGCCCCCGCGCAATGAGCAGTTCTTC. This translates into CASSLIGEPPRNEQFF.

The genes are TRBV19 and TRBJ2-3; 8 bases are a match to TRBD2. The CDR3 extends over 16 amino acids. The V segment lost 2 bases and the J segment 3 bases; nucleotides outside the gene matches: 7. The V gene's germline CDR1 is LNHDA and CDR2 SQIVND (reference sequence). Here the CDR3 DNA reads TGTGCCAGTAGTATAAGCGGGGGAGGGAAAACAGATACGCAGTATTTT. Amino acid sequence: CASSISGGGKTDTQYF.

The chain has TRBV6-5 and TRBJ1-2, with a tentative D call TRBD1 (5 bases). V lost 4 bases to trimming and J lost 5 bases, with 14 bases between them. In germline, CDR1 is MNHEY, CDR2 SVGAGI. The CDR3 runs 14 residues. In DNA form, the CDR3 reads TGTGCCAGCAGTTCCCCGACGCGGGGGTATGGCTACACCTTC. It is translated as CASSSPTRGYGYTF.

This chain links TRBV5-4 with TRBJ1-4; the match to TRBD1 covers 7 bases. Germline V CDR1 and CDR2: SGHNT, YYREEE (reference sequence). Trimming at V came to 4 bases and at J to 5 bases, leaving 8 bases not matched to a gene. The CDR3 contains 15 residues. CDR3 in amino acids: CASSNNRGGNEKLFF. CDR3 in DNA: TGTGCCAGCAGCAACAACAGGGGAGGAAATGAAAAACTGTTTTTT. The whole variable domain, filled in from reference TRBV5-4 and TRBJ1-4, reads ETGVTQSPTHLIKTRGQQVTLRCSSQSGHNTVSWYQQALGQGPQFIFQYYREEENGRGNFPPRFSGLQFPNYSSELNVNALELDDSALYLCASSNNRGGNEKLFFGSGTQLSVL.

This clone was recorded once. This rearrangement joins TRBV28 to TRBJ1-5; D gene ambiguous. V gave up 2 bases and J gave up 4 bases, with 9 bases separating them. Germline V lookup: CDR1 MDHEN, CDR2 SYDVKM. The CDR3 length is 14 residues. Here the CDR3 reads CASSLRRLNQPQHF. The DNA for the CDR3 is TGTGCCAGCAGTTTACGTCGGTTGAATCAGCCCCAGCATTTT.

The V gene is TRBV28, the J gene TRBJ1-1; D not certain. In germline, CDR1 is MDHEN, CDR2 SYDVKM. This CDR3 contains 13 residues. Deletions cut 6 bases from V and 5 bases from J, with 13 bases between. Written as DNA, the CDR3 is TGTGCCAGCAGGATTCCGGGGATGACTGAAGCTTTCTTT. It translates to CASRIPGMTEAFF.

The V and J genes are TRBV10-3 and TRBJ1-1; no definite D call. The CDR3 sequence is 15 residues long. CDR1 and CDR2 (germline): ENHRY, SYGVKD. V was trimmed by 7 bases and J by 1 base, leaving 16 bases between them. The CDR3 DNA follows: TGTGCCATCAACCCCGGAGGGTACGGGAACACTGAAGCTTTCTTT. Protein product: CAINPGGYGNTEAFF.

V usage is TRBV28 and J usage is TRBJ2-1; maybe TRBD2 (5 bases). Germline V CDR1 and CDR2: MDHEN, SYDVKM. V was shortened by 5 bases and J by 7 bases, with 15 bases between the two germline ends. CDR3 length: 14 residues. CDR3 protein: CASSTSGLLNEQFF. CDR3 DNA sequence: TGTGCCAGCAGTACGTCCGGACTTTTGAATGAGCAGTTCTTC.

This sequence joins TRBV6-5 and TRBJ1-2, with D tentatively TRBD1 (6 bases). The germline V gene has CDR1 MNHEY and CDR2 SVGAGI. The V gene lost 1 base and the J gene lost 6 bases, with 18 bases spanning the gap. This CDR3 is built from 16 residues. CDR3 sequence reads: CASSYYPDGRGNGYTF. In nucleotides, the CDR3 is TGTGCCAGCAGTTACTATCCGGACGGAAGGGGGAATGGCTACACCTTC.

The CDR3 sequence: CASSFTHGDRGNSPLHF. DNA of the CDR3: TGTGCCAGCTCTTTTACGCACGGGGACAGGGGAAATTCACCCCTCCACTTT. The chain has TRBV18 and TRBJ1-6; 10 bases agree with TRBD1. The germline V gene encodes CDR1 KGHSH and CDR2 LQKENI. Trimming took 6 bases from V and 7 from J; bases not matched to a gene: 12. The CDR3 loop spans 17 amino acids.

V usage is TRBV25-1 and J usage is TRBJ2-5, with TRBD2 matching 7 bases. The germline V gene encodes CDR1 MGHDK and CDR2 SYGVNS. The CDR3 runs to 14 residues. J gave up 2 bases and V 0 bases, and 0 bases lay outside the gene matches. The CDR3: CASSEYGGQETQYF. The DNA for the CDR3 is TGTGCCAGCAGTGAATACGGGGGGCAAGAGACCCAGTACTTC.

This chain uses TRBV29-1 with TRBJ2-5, with TRBD1 matching 9 bases. This CDR3 spans 13 amino acids. V dropped 4 bases and J dropped 5; count of bases not matched to a gene: 5. The germline CDR1 and CDR2 sequences are SQVTM and ANQGSEA. The CDR3 region is CSVAGQGLETQYF. The CDR3 DNA is TGCAGCGTTGCGGGACAGGGTTTGGAGACCCAGTACTTC.

This clone was observed once. Germline is not matched at one junction end, which may reflect a read error. This chain connects TRBV28 to TRBJ1-2, with a possible D match to TRBD1 (5 bases). The CDR3 sequence is 16 residues long. Per the germline V gene, CDR1 is MDHEN and CDR2 is SYDVKM. The CDR3 DNA is TGTGCCACCAGTTTTGAGCAGGGCCCTAGTAGATATGGCTACACCTTC. Residues: CATSFEQGPSRYGYTF.

The chain carries TRBV19 and TRBJ1-2; a possible D gene is TRBD1 (5 bases). Germline CDR1 LNHDA, CDR2 SQIVND (reference sequence). This CDR3 is built from 16 residues. Between the trimmed V and J ends, which lost 7 bases and 0 bases, there was a span of 18 bases. The CDR3 region is CASTSQGAAANYGYTF. The CDR3 DNA is TGTGCCAGTACTTCCCAAGGGGCAGCAGCTAACTATGGCTACACCTTC.

In this sample, this clone turned up once. The CDR3: CASSLESRGTLEQYF. CDR3 DNA sequence: TGTGCCAGCAGCTTAGAGTCGCGGGGAACTCTCGAGCAGTACTTC. The chain couples TRBV11-2 to TRBJ2-5; TRBD2 is a possible D gene (6 bases). The end of the DNA is better explained by TRBJ2-7, so the J call may be wrong. The CDR3 has 15 residues. CDR1 and CDR2 from the germline V gene are SGHAT and FQNNGV.

This sequence joins TRBV6-5 and TRBJ2-7, with D possibly TRBD2 on 6 matching bases. V shed 2 bases and J shed 1 base, with 12 bases lying between them. Germline lookup yields CDR1 MNHEY and CDR2 SVGAGI. This CDR3 region has 15 residues. The CDR3 bases are TGTGCCAGCAGTTACCTCTTGGGAGGATCCTACGAGCAGTACTTC. Its translation: CASSYLLGGSYEQYF.

This sequence joins TRBV30 and TRBJ1-1, with D unclear. The ends were cut back, 1 base at V and 0 bases at J, with 9 bases in the middle. CDR3 size: 14 residues. The germline CDR1 and CDR2 sequences are GTSNPN and SVGIG (reference sequence). The CDR3: CAWSGYPMNTEAFF. CDR3 DNA sequence: TGTGCCTGGAGTGGGTACCCTATGAACACTGAAGCTTTCTTT.

In this sample, this clone turned up once. The chain couples TRBV28 to TRBJ1-2; no clear D. CDR1 and CDR2 from the germline V gene are MDHEN and SYDVKM. This CDR3 contains 11 residues. V was cut by 3 bases and J by 5 bases, with 4 bases left in between. The CDR3 region is CASSFNYGYTF. Here the CDR3 DNA reads TGTGCCAGCAGTTTCAATTATGGCTACACCTTC.

J is TRBJ2-5 and V is TRBV11-3; D is perhaps TRBD1 (5 bases). Matching the DNA end better, TRBJ2-7 makes the J call doubtful. The CDR3 length is 18 residues. The V gene's germline CDR1 is SGHNT and CDR2 YENEEA. The CDR3: CASSLDGARLQLPNEQYF. CDR3 coding DNA: TGTGCCAGCAGCTTAGATGGGGCCAGGCTACAACTCCCCAACGAGCAGTACTTC.